A single sample gave rise to the 10 T cell receptor beta chains below, sequenced in a study of OX40 agonist ivuxolimab in advanced cancers. Repertoires were generated with immunoSEQ multiplex PCR, while TCRdb's copy carries only in-frame clones and drops some. The sample contains about 12,000 clones, around 84% of which appear only once. The source was CD4+ or CD8+ T cells sorted from blood, collected in a trial of the OX40 agonist ivuxolimab. These receptors all stem from an adult with an advanced solid tumor such as melanoma, head and neck, liver or kidney cancer.

The V and J genes are TRBV15 and TRBJ2-2; TRBD2 is a possible D gene (6 bases). CDR1 is LNHNV, CDR2 YYDKDF, per germline (reference sequence). V was cut by 3 bases and J by 8 bases, with 19 bases left in between. The CDR3 length is 16 residues. The CDR3 DNA follows: TGTGCCACCAGCAGTGTATCCCGGGGGTCTGGAGGGGAGCTGTTTTTT. Translation: CATSSVSRGSGGELFF.

The chain recombines TRBV7-2 with TRBJ2-1; maybe TRBD1 (6 bases). CDR3 length equals 15 residues. Trimming removed 5 bases at V and 3 bases at J, with 14 bases between. Per germline, CDR1 SGHTA and CDR2 FQGNSA. The DNA of the CDR3 is TGTGCCAGCAGCACCAACAGGGACCACTACAATGAGCAGTTCTTC. This translates into CASSTNRDHYNEQFF.

The rearrangement uses TRBV2 and TRBJ1-1; possible D gene TRBD1, 5 bases. The V gene lost 6 bases and the J gene lost 11 bases, with 19 bases spanning the gap. CDR3 length equals 13 residues. CDR1 and CDR2 (germline): SNHLY, FYNNEI. CDR3 nucleotides: TGTGCCAGCAGCTTAGACCAGGGAGTAGACGCTTTCTTT. Protein product: CASSLDQGVDAFF.

The J gene is TRBJ2-7, the V gene TRBV5-5, with D possibly being TRBD2 (6 bases). Germline-derived CDR1 and CDR2 are SGHKS and YYEKEE (reference sequence). CDR3 length: 14 residues. Trimming left V 1 base short and J 1 base short, with 9 bases between. The CDR3 spells CASSLFGTSYEQYF. CDR3 DNA: TGTGCCAGCAGCTTGTTTGGGACTTCCTACGAGCAGTACTTC.

The rearrangement uses TRBV7-9 and TRBJ2-7; unclear D gene. This CDR3 contains 14 residues. Trimming stripped 2 bases from V and 2 bases from J, with 10 bases between. Germline CDR1 SEHNR, CDR2 FQNEAQ (reference sequence). CDR3 in amino acids: CASSLSTLPYEQYF. The CDR3 nucleotides read TGTGCCAGCAGCTTATCGACCCTCCCCTACGAGCAGTACTTC.

The J gene is TRBJ1-2, the V gene TRBV4-1; D not resolved. V was trimmed by 4 bases and J by 2 bases, leaving 14 bases between them. In germline, CDR1 is MGHRA, CDR2 YSYEKL. There are 15 residues in the CDR3. In DNA form, the CDR3 reads TGCGCCAGCAGCCGAGATGTAACGGAGAACTATGGCTACACCTTC. Translating it yields CASSRDVTENYGYTF.

This chain joins TRBV4-3 and TRBJ1-1; D unclear. This CDR3 is 15 amino acids long. V dropped 5 bases and J dropped 0 bases, with 13 bases sitting between them. From germline, CDR1 is LGHNA and CDR2 YSLEER. CDR3 bases: TGCGCCAGCAGCATGGGCGTACTCCTGAACACTGAAGCTTTCTTT. It translates to CASSMGVLLNTEAFF.

The chain joins TRBV29-1 to TRBJ1-2, with 8 bases that match TRBD1. Trimming at V came to 7 bases and at J to 1 base, leaving 11 bases not matched to a gene. The germline gives CDR1 SQVTM, CDR2 ANQGSEA. This CDR3 comprises 15 residues. The CDR3, as DNA: TGCAGCGCAAGACAGGGGACCTTGGGTAACTATGGCTACACCTTC. It encodes CSARQGTLGNYGYTF.

This clone was recorded a few times. This chain connects TRBV7-9 to TRBJ1-2, with 10 nucleotides matching TRBD1. V shed 4 bases, J shed 4 bases, and the junction held 6 bases outside the gene matches. Per germline, CDR1 SEHNR and CDR2 FQNEAQ (reference sequence). This CDR3 spans 15 amino acids. CDR3 nucleotides: TGTGCCAGCAGCTCAGGGACAGGGGAGGGCTATGGCTACACCTTC. Translating gives CASSSGTGEGYGYTF.

The V and J genes are TRBV30 and TRBJ2-7; TRBD1 is a possible D gene (6 bases). The CDR3 length is 13 residues. The V gene lost 0 bases and the J gene lost 4 bases, with 10 bases spanning the gap. The germline CDR1 and CDR2 sequences are GTSNPN and SVGIG (reference sequence). CDR3 coding DNA: TGTGCCTGGAGTGTGGGGGCAGATTACGAGCAGTACTTC. Translating it yields CAWSVGADYEQYF.